Given below is one T cell receptor (beta chain) in context. As handled by the study authors: Using reference gene primer amplification, nucleated cell counts were estimated. Profiled with immunoSEQ multiplex PCR; TCRdb holds only in-frame clones, not every one. The V and J calls and clone size are taken from that table; D and trimming were inferred from the DNA. The repertoire has 100,000 to 150,000 clones, around 88% of them found once; the top ten carry under 6%. The source of the sample is a study of blood T cell repertoires in COVID-19. Across the study: The United States, Italy and Spain were the sources of the acute and convalescent COVID-19 samples. T cells, B-cell-depleted T cells, or PBMCs provided the cDNA or gDNA that served as material.

Germline-derived CDR1 and CDR2 are ENHRY and SYGVKD. The CDR3 extends over 15 amino acids. Trimming pared 6 bases from V and 0 bases from J, leaving 12 bases between. Material for sequencing was peripheral blood. The sequence came from a man at least 80 years old with active or convalescent COVID-19. The chain is built from TRBV10-3 and TRBJ1-3, with unresolved D. CDR3 region: CAISRTPSSGNTIYF. CDR3 coding DNA: TGTGCCATCAGCCGGACTCCCAGCTCTGGAAACACCATATATTTT.